This is a list of T cell receptor beta chains from one sample in a study of blood T cell repertoires in COVID-19. TCRdb's copy holds only in-frame clones and misses some; the assay was immunoSEQ multiplex PCR. The sample yields around 89,000 clones, less than 80% seen once. Sequencing was carried out using peripheral blood. The receptor set was obtained from an elderly woman with acute or convalescent COVID-19. Each CDR3 is given with its conserved first and last residue. A D gene is named only where the DNA matches it firmly. Not every row has a clone size; where given, it reads once, few, many or a size class.

v_call	d_call	clone_size	j_call	cdr3_aa	cdr3_nt
TRBV25-1	.	.	TRBJ1-2	CASSEYIGRDTANYGYTF	TGTGCCAGCAGTGAATATATTGGTAGGGACACAGCTAACTATGGCTACACCTTC
TRBV9	TRBD2	.	TRBJ2-3	CASSRAGGTDTQYF	TGTGCCAGCAGTAGGGCGGGGGGGACAGATACGCAGTATTTT
TRBV10-3	TRBD1	.	TRBJ2-6	CAIRQGAAGANVLTF	TGTGCCATTAGACAGGGGGCTGCTGGGGCCAACGTCCTGACTTTC
TRBV7-9	TRBD1	many	TRBJ1-3	CASSEQGPGNTIYF	TGTGCCAGCAGCGAACAGGGGCCTGGAAACACCATATATTTT
TRBV10-3	.	.	TRBJ2-3	CAISGRGKGTDTQYF	TGTGCCATCAGTGGGCGCGGTAAGGGCACAGATACGCAGTATTTT
TRBV14	TRBD2	.	TRBJ2-3	CASSQGTSGGDTQYF	TGTGCCAGCAGCCAAGGGACTAGCGGGGGGGATACGCAGTATTTT
TRBV28	TRBD1	.	TRBJ1-1	CASSLTVGAGQAVPAFF	TGTGCCAGCAGTTTGACAGTTGGGGCAGGACAGGCAGTACCGGCTTTCTTT
TRBV4-1	.	.	TRBJ1-2	CASSQDLKQGYGYTF	TGCGCCAGCAGCCAAGATTTGAAACAGGGCTATGGCTACACCTTC
TRBV11-1	.	few	TRBJ2-1	CASSLVSYDEQFF	TGTGCCAGCAGCTTAGTCTCCTATGATGAGCAGTTCTTC
TRBV10-1	TRBD2	few	TRBJ2-2	CARSAHAGGPAGELFF	TGCGCCCGCAGTGCCCACGCGGGGGGGCCGGCCGGGGAGCTGTTTTTT
TRBV19	.	once	TRBJ1-1	CASSPTVNTEAFF	TGTGCCAGTAGTCCAACAGTGAACACTGAAGCTTTCTTT
TRBV9	.	once	TRBJ1-1	CASSREAGVNTEAFF	TGTGCCAGCAGCCGGGAGGCAGGCGTGAACACTGAAGCTTTCTTT
TRBV5-1	TRBD1	.	TRBJ2-2	CASSLTGQGTTGELFF	TGCGCCAGCAGCTTGACGGGACAGGGGACCACCGGGGAGCTGTTTTTT
TRBV7-2	TRBD1	few	TRBJ1-2	CASSLTGGVNYGYTF	TGTGCCAGCAGCTTAACAGGGGGAGTTAACTATGGCTACACCTTC
TRBV28	.	.	TRBJ2-2	CASFKSTNPGELFF	TGTGCCAGCTTCAAATCGACTAACCCCGGGGAGCTGTTTTTT
TRBV6-5	.	.	TRBJ2-3	CASGVDTQYF	TGTGCCAGCGGAGTCGATACGCAGTATTTT
TRBV30	.	few	TRBJ1-2	CAWRAGPDGYTF	TGTGCCTGGAGGGCAGGCCCGGATGGCTACACCTTC
TRBV28	.	.	TRBJ1-2	CASSLFPPPRHPLDGYTF	TGTGCCAGCAGTTTATTTCCCCCTCCGAGACATCCCCTTGATGGCTACACCTTC
TRBV18	TRBD1	few	TRBJ1-5	CASSPNWDRDNQPQHF	TGTGCCAGCTCTCCGAACTGGGACAGGGATAATCAGCCCCAGCATTTT
TRBV6-5	.	.	TRBJ2-2	CASSYRAGRGTGELFF	TGTGCCAGCAGTTACAGGGCAGGGAGGGGGACCGGGGAGCTGTTTTTT
TRBV3-1/TRBV3-2	TRBD1	.	TRBJ2-2	CASRTGTGNRDTGELFF	TGTGCCAGCAGGACCGGGACAGGGAATCGGGACACCGGGGAGCTGTTTTTT
TRBV7-3	.	.	TRBJ2-3	CASSLTATDTQYF	TGTGCCAGCAGCTTAACAGCCACAGATACGCAGTATTTT
TRBV19	.	.	TRBJ1-1	CASSTPGIRPGLAFF	TGTGCCAGTAGTACACCGGGTATTCGGCCAGGGCTGGCTTTCTTT
TRBV7-4	.	.	TRBJ2-1	CASRVKAEGHNEQFF	TGTGCCAGCCGCGTAAAGGCGGAGGGACACAATGAGCAGTTCTTC
TRBV10-3	TRBD1	few	TRBJ2-3	CAISERDRGGVTQYF	TGTGCCATCAGTGAGAGAGACAGGGGTGGGGTTACGCAGTATTTT
TRBV19	TRBD1	.	TRBJ1-1	CASTPRDRGTEAFF	TGTGCCAGTACCCCTCGGGACAGGGGCACTGAAGCTTTCTTT
TRBV6-1	TRBD1	.	TRBJ2-1	CASSPRTGYNEQFF	TGTGCCAGCAGTCCCAGGACAGGCTACAATGAGCAGTTCTTC
TRBV7-3	.	.	TRBJ1-1	CASSPQPGGTEAFF	TGTGCCAGCAGCCCCCAGCCGGGGGGCACTGAAGCTTTCTTT
TRBV28	TRBD1	.	TRBJ1-5	CASSPIQARGFGQPQHF	TGTGCCAGCAGTCCGATTCAAGCCAGGGGGTTCGGTCAGCCCCAGCATTTT
TRBV6-5	.	.	TRBJ1-1	CASSYSTVNTEAFF	TGTGCCAGCAGTTACTCGACAGTGAACACTGAAGCTTTCTTT
TRBV28	TRBD2	.	TRBJ2-5	CASSPPGLVIETQYF	TGTGCCAGCAGCCCTCCGGGACTAGTGATAGAGACCCAGTACTTC
TRBV4-1	TRBD2	many	TRBJ2-5	CASSQEGGVVVTETQYF	TGCGCCAGCAGCCAAGAGGGGGGGGTCGTGGTAACGGAGACCCAGTACTTC
TRBV18	TRBD1	.	TRBJ1-2	CASSPDRGYGYTF	TGTGCCAGCTCACCGGACAGGGGCTATGGCTACACCTTC
TRBV6-2/TRBV6-3	.	few	TRBJ1-2	CASSGLSRYGYTF	TGTGCCAGCAGTGGTCTATCGAGGTATGGCTACACCTTC
TRBV5-1	.	few	TRBJ2-1	CASSLDSLYNEQFF	TGCGCCAGCAGCTTGGATTCTCTCTACAATGAGCAGTTCTTC
TRBV5-1	TRBD2	.	TRBJ2-1	CASRLDRGGQSYNEQFF	TGCGCCAGCAGATTAGACCGGGGGGGCCAATCCTACAATGAGCAGTTCTTC
TRBV5-5	.	.	TRBJ2-3	CASSLVGGSITDTQYF	TGTGCCAGCAGCTTGGTGGGGGGTTCGATCACAGATACGCAGTATTTT
TRBV9	.	.	TRBJ2-7	CASSVGPGPSYEQYF	TGTGCCAGCAGCGTAGGGCCAGGGCCCTCCTACGAGCAGTACTTC
TRBV7-4	TRBD1	.	TRBJ2-7	CASSLPGQGAYEQYF	TGTGCCAGCAGCTTACCGGGACAGGGGGCCTACGAGCAGTACTTC
TRBV28	TRBD1	.	TRBJ1-5	CATNRDRVNQPQHF	TGTGCCACCAACCGGGACAGGGTGAATCAGCCCCAGCATTTT
TRBV12-3/TRBV12-4	.	.	TRBJ1-2	CASSVGTGYGYTF	TGTGCCAGCAGTGTCGGGACTGGCTATGGCTACACCTTC
TRBV7-3	.	.	TRBJ2-1	CASSLAGSRSHEQFF	TGTGCCAGCAGCTTAGCCGGGTCTCGGTCGCATGAGCAGTTCTTC
TRBV7-2	.	.	TRBJ2-1	CASSSSGDREQFF	TGTGCCAGCAGCTCTAGCGGGGACAGGGAGCAGTTCTTC
TRBV6-5	.	.	TRBJ1-1	CASSYLRQAEAFF	TGTGCCAGCAGTTACTTAAGACAGGCTGAAGCTTTCTTT
TRBV27	TRBD1	few	TRBJ1-6	CASSATGEARPLHF	TGTGCCAGCAGCGCGACAGGGGAGGCAAGACCCCTCCACTTT
TRBV10-3	TRBD2	.	TRBJ2-2	CAIRQGLANTGELFF	TGTGCCATCAGGCAGGGACTAGCCAACACCGGGGAGCTGTTTTTT
TRBV28	.	.	TRBJ1-5	CASSLWGLSGNQPQHF	TGTGCCAGCAGTTTATGGGGGCTGTCGGGCAATCAGCCCCAGCATTTT
TRBV6-1	TRBD1	.	TRBJ1-1	CASSEKGQGAAFF	TGTGCCAGCAGTGAAAAGGGACAGGGAGCAGCTTTCTTT
TRBV5-5	TRBD1	few	TRBJ2-2	CASSLRTGGNTGELFF	TGTGCCAGCAGCCTAAGGACAGGGGGAAACACCGGGGAGCTGTTTTTT
TRBV28	.	.	TRBJ1-1	CASSLRGTEAFF	TGTGCCAGCAGTTTGAGGGGGACTGAAGCTTTCTTT
TRBV7-7	.	.	TRBJ1-1	CASSQDSAPTTEAFF	TGTGCCAGCAGCCAGGACAGCGCCCCGACAACTGAAGCTTTCTTT
TRBV4-3	.	.	TRBJ1-1	CASSVQVNTEAFF	TGCGCCAGCAGCGTACAGGTGAACACTGAAGCTTTCTTT
TRBV5-1	.	few	TRBJ2-7	CASSLGGEDDEQYF	TGCGCCAGCAGCTTGGGAGGGGAGGACGACGAGCAGTACTTC